The 24 T cell receptor beta chains given below trace back to one sample, sequenced in a study of long-term antiretroviral therapy in people with HIV (dated by TCRdb to between 2021 and 2022). The immunoSEQ hsTCRB v3.0 assay was used at survey level resolution to sequence the TRB variable region. TCRdb obtained this table from immuneACCESS and retained in-frame rearrangements with V and J assigned. These tables miss some clones; where compared with another copy, unresolved V genes account for less than half of the shortfall, and the remainder is unexplained. The sample contains fewer than 45,000 clones, more than 90% of them found a single time. Of the sample, less than 3% falls within the top ten clones. The material was unsorted PBMCs, obtained 3.7 years after starting antiretroviral therapy. The receptors stem from a woman between 45 and 65 years old with HIV.

This sequence joins TRBV5-1 and TRBJ1-6; D is unclear. Germline V lookup: CDR1 SGHRS, CDR2 YFSETQ. Trimming removed 0 bases from V and 3 bases from J, with 4 bases in between. The CDR3 loop spans 14 amino acids. DNA for the CDR3: TGCGCCAGCAGCTTGGACAGCTATAATTCACCCCTCCACTTT. Translation gives CASSLDSYNSPLHF.

This clone came up once. V gene TRBV6-5 combines with J gene TRBJ2-5; perhaps TRBD1 as D (5 bases). V shed 2 bases and J shed 0 bases, with 10 bases lying between them. CDR3 length: 15 residues. CDR1 and CDR2 (germline): MNHEY, SVGAGI. CDR3 protein: CASSYTDRDQETQYF. For the CDR3, the DNA is TGTGCCAGCAGTTACACCGACAGAGACCAAGAGACCCAGTACTTC.

The rearrangement links TRBV7-2 to TRBJ2-3; D uncertain. This CDR3 is 14 amino acids long. Trimming stripped 0 bases from V and 2 bases from J, with 6 bases between. Germline-derived CDR1 and CDR2 are SGHTA and FQGNSA. Written as DNA, the CDR3 is TGTGCCAGCAGCTTAGCCGGGCCCACAGATACGCAGTATTTT. Protein product: CASSLAGPTDTQYF.

The chain has TRBV6-6 and TRBJ2-7; no firm D call. This CDR3 region has 14 residues. The V gene's germline CDR1 is MNHNY and CDR2 SVGAGI (reference sequence). V shed 7 bases and J shed 2 bases, with 15 bases lying between them. The DNA for the CDR3 is TGTGCCAGCACCACCCCCGGGCCCACCTACGAGCAGTACTTC. It specifies CASTTPGPTYEQYF.

This clone was seen just once. The chain combines TRBV4-2 with TRBJ2-7; 8 bases match TRBD1. The CDR3 is made up of 17 amino acids. Germline V gene sequence: CDR1 LGHNA, CDR2 YNFKEQ. J was trimmed by 2 bases and V by 6 bases; bases with no gene match: 15. The DNA for the CDR3 is TGTGCCAGCAGTCGATTCAGTGGACAGGGAGGAACCTACGAGCAGTACTTC. Translating it yields CASSRFSGQGGTYEQYF.

The V and J genes are TRBV6-4 and TRBJ1-5; D gene uncertain. Trimming cost V 4 bases and J 0 bases, with 7 bases left between them. The germline gives CDR1 MRHNA, CDR2 SNTAGT. This CDR3 is 14 amino acids long. CDR3 coding DNA: TGTGCCAGCAGTGTAGGTAATAGCAATCAGCCCCAGCATTTT. It codes for CASSVGNSNQPQHF.

The V call is TRBV6-1, the J call TRBJ1-3; a weak D match, TRBD1 (5 bases). The CDR3 loop spans 16 amino acids. The V end was cut by 4 bases, the J end by 3 bases, with 16 bases between. Germline V gene sequence: CDR1 MNHNS, CDR2 SASEGT. The chain's CDR3 is CASSGTGTHFGNTIYF. Here the CDR3 DNA reads TGTGCCAGCAGTGGTACCGGGACCCACTTTGGAAACACCATATATTTT.

The V gene is TRBV15, the J gene TRBJ2-7; D is perhaps TRBD2 (6 bases). Germline V CDR1 and CDR2: LNHNV, YYDKDF (reference sequence). V was shortened by 3 bases and J by 6 bases, with 15 bases between the two germline ends. The CDR3 length is 14 residues. The CDR3 region is CATSSGTPYLEQYF. CDR3 in DNA: TGTGCCACCAGCAGCGGGACTCCTTACCTCGAGCAGTACTTC.

The J gene is TRBJ2-1, the V gene TRBV6-6; 10 bases fit TRBD2. The germline gives CDR1 MNHNY, CDR2 SVGAGI (reference sequence). This CDR3 region has 16 residues. V shed 6 bases, J shed 0 bases, and the junction held 5 bases outside the gene matches. The CDR3 reads CASRDSGGNSYNEQFF. DNA for the CDR3: TGTGCCAGCAGGGATAGCGGGGGGAACTCCTACAATGAGCAGTTCTTC.

The chain couples TRBV5-5 to TRBJ1-1, with a tentative D call TRBD1 (6 bases). Germline CDR1 reads SGHKS; CDR2 reads YYEKEE (reference sequence). V gave up 4 bases and J gave up 4 bases, with 11 bases separating them. The CDR3 consists of 13 residues. CDR3 sequence: CASSLRGFTEAFF. CDR3 DNA: TGTGCCAGCAGCCTGAGGGGGTTCACTGAAGCTTTCTTT.

The gene calls are TRBV7-8 and TRBJ1-4; the D gene is possibly TRBD1 (5 bases). Per germline, CDR1 SGHVS and CDR2 FQNEAQ. The CDR3 runs 15 residues. V lost 5 bases, J lost 0 bases, and 10 bases lay in between. CDR3 sequence reads: CASSRGLPTNEKLFF. The DNA for the CDR3 is TGTGCCAGCAGCCGGGGACTCCCAACTAATGAAAAACTGTTTTTT.

The chain couples TRBV10-3 to TRBJ2-7, with 11 bases that match TRBD1. Trimming cost V 6 bases and J 4 bases; bases outside gene matches: 5. Germline V CDR1 and CDR2: ENHRY, SYGVKD. The CDR3 spans 14 residues. The CDR3 region has the DNA TGTGCCATCAGGAACGGGACAGGGGGGTACGAGCAGTACTTC. This codes for CAIRNGTGGYEQYF.

J is TRBJ1-2 and V is TRBV13; 8 nucleotides agree with TRBD1. The CDR3 is 15 amino acids. Per germline, CDR1 PRHDT and CDR2 FYEKMQ (reference sequence). The ends lost 4 bases at V and 1 base at J; junction bases unmatched: 5. In nucleotides, the CDR3 is TGTGCCAGCAGCTCGACAGGGGCTTTTAACTATGGCTACACCTTC. Translating gives CASSSTGAFNYGYTF.

This clone appeared once. The chain uses TRBV5-1 and TRBJ2-2, with unresolved D. V lost 0 bases and J lost 2, with 11 bases in between. This CDR3 is built from 16 residues. From germline, CDR1 is SGHRS and CDR2 YFSETQ. This chain's CDR3 is CASSLVAVLNTGELFF. The DNA of the CDR3 is TGCGCCAGCAGCTTGGTCGCAGTCTTAAACACCGGGGAGCTGTTTTTT.

The chain employs TRBV6-1 and TRBJ1-2; tentatively, D is TRBD1 (5 bases). The length of the CDR3 is 11 residues. Germline CDR1 is MNHNS and CDR2 is SASEGT. The V end was cut by 8 bases, the J end by 5 bases, with 9 bases between. The CDR3 protein is CASGGAYGYTF. The CDR3 coding sequence is TGTGCCAGCGGCGGGGCTTATGGCTACACCTTC.

The chain recombines TRBV5-4 with TRBJ2-1, with D possibly matching TRBD2 (5 bases). Trimming took 0 bases from V and 9 from J, leaving 19 bases between them. In germline, CDR1 is SGHNT, CDR2 YYREEE (reference sequence). The CDR3 has 16 residues. The CDR3 reads CASSLGLRGSRGEQFF. The CDR3 DNA sequence: TGTGCCAGCAGCTTGGGTCTCCGAGGGTCCCGCGGTGAGCAGTTCTTC.

The rearrangement links TRBV7-9 to TRBJ2-5; D call uncertain. The germline CDR1 and CDR2 sequences are SEHNR and FQNEAQ (reference sequence). The CDR3 spans 14 residues. V was cut by 3 bases and J by 5 bases, with 13 bases left in between. CDR3 DNA sequence: TGTGCCAGCAGCTTTGGGGATTCACGGGAGACCCAGTACTTC. The encoded protein is CASSFGDSRETQYF.

The genes are TRBV6-6 and TRBJ2-7, with D perhaps assigned TRBD1 or TRBD2 (5 bases each). Germline CDR1 reads MNHNY; CDR2 reads SVGAGI (reference sequence). V lost 5 bases and J 3 bases, leaving 17 bases between the germline ends. The CDR3 has 15 residues. CDR3 residues: CASSPIRDPYYEQYF. DNA for the CDR3: TGTGCCAGCAGTCCAATCCGGGACCCCTACTACGAGCAGTACTTC.

As DNA, the CDR3 is TGTGCCAGCATGGGGGCCGGGTATGAGCAGTTCTTC. Its translation: CASMGAGYEQFF. The chain joins TRBV6-5 to TRBJ2-1, with D possibly being TRBD1 (6 bases). V gave up 7 bases and J gave up 8 bases, with 12 bases separating them. The CDR3 runs 12 residues. The germline V gene encodes CDR1 MNHEY and CDR2 SVGAGI.

The gene calls are TRBV4-1 and TRBJ2-1; no definite D call. This CDR3 region has 9 residues. The V gene's germline CDR1 is MGHRA and CDR2 YSYEKL. V gave up 1 base and J gave up 16 bases, with 5 bases separating them. The CDR3 nucleotides are TGCGCCAGCAGCCAAGGACTTTTCTTC. This encodes CASSQGLFF.

This chain links TRBV30 with TRBJ1-5; possible D gene TRBD1, 5 bases. Germline-derived CDR1 and CDR2 are GTSNPN and SVGIG (reference sequence). Trimming pared 5 bases from V and 3 bases from J, leaving 11 bases between. This CDR3 spans 13 amino acids. The CDR3 DNA reads as TGTGCCTGGTCCTTGGGGGACAATCAGCCCCAGCATTTT. It codes for CAWSLGDNQPQHF. Variable domain in full (rest from reference TRBV30 and TRBJ1-5): SQTIHQWPATLVQPVGSPLSLECTVEGTSNPNLYWYRQAAGRGLQLLFYSVGIGQISSEVPQNLSASRPQDRQFILSSKKLLLSDSGFYLCAWSLGDNQPQHFGDGTRLSIL.

The chain employs TRBV12-5 and TRBJ1-1, with D perhaps TRBD1 (5 bases). CDR1 is LGHNT, CDR2 FRNRAP, per germline. This CDR3 region has 14 residues. Trimming left V 1 base short and J 2 bases short, with 8 bases between. CDR3 protein: CASGLGQGNTEAFF. CDR3 sequence (DNA): TGTGCTAGTGGTTTGGGCCAGGGAAACACTGAAGCTTTCTTT.

A few counts support this clone. This rearrangement joins TRBV4-2 to TRBJ2-7; 7 bases align to TRBD2. CDR1 LGHNA and CDR2 YNFKEQ come from the germline V gene. Germline trimming cut 0 bases from V and 0 bases from J; bases unmatched to any gene: 8. The CDR3 sequence is 17 residues long. The CDR3 is CASSQDRRGDSSYEQYF. The CDR3 coding sequence is TGTGCCAGCAGCCAAGATCGACGGGGGGATAGCTCCTACGAGCAGTACTTC.

The V gene is TRBV27, the J gene TRBJ2-3, with TRBD1 matching 7 bases. Germline loops: CDR1 MNHEY, CDR2 SMNVEV (reference sequence). There are 16 residues in the CDR3. V was clipped by 0 bases and J by 3 bases; unmatched bases: 6. CDR3 bases: TGTGCCAGCAGTTTATCACGGGACAGCGCAACAGATACGCAGTATTTT. This sequence encodes CASSLSRDSATDTQYF.